One sample yielded the 4 T cell receptor beta chains listed below, sequenced in a study of early T cells in non-severe SARS-CoV-2 infection. TCRdb re-called the 5' RACE reads through MiXCR, storing one row per CDR3 protein. The table records approximately 99,000 distinct CDR3 sequences, 9% to 14% of them present only once. The sequenced sample was whole blood. Receptors were obtained from an adult who was a healthcare worker with PCR-confirmed SARS-CoV-2 infection or an uninfected control (not recorded which).

This clonotype was counted a few times. The CDR3, as DNA: TGTGCCAGCAGCTTACGCGGGAGGGTAGATACGCAGTATTTT. This encodes CASSLRGRVDTQYF. The chain couples TRBV7-2 to TRBJ2-3; 9 nucleotides match TRBD2. J lost 5 bases, V lost 2 bases, and 2 bases had no gene match. The CDR3 length is 14 residues. CDR1 SGHTA and CDR2 FQGNSA come from the germline V gene.

V usage is TRBV6-5 and J usage is TRBJ1-1; D is perhaps TRBD1 (6 bases). With 0 bases removed from V and 5 bases from J, the gap between germline ends came to 13 bases. Germline assignment: CDR1 MNHEY and CDR2 SVGAGI. The CDR3 runs to 15 residues. The CDR3 DNA sequence: TGTGCCAGCAGTTACTCGAGGGACATCTTTACTGAAGCTTTCTTT. Protein: CASSYSRDIFTEAFF.

This clonotype was seen repeatedly, ten times or more. This sequence joins TRBV7-6 and TRBJ2-1, with D perhaps TRBD2 (6 bases). Germline V lookup: CDR1 SGHVS, CDR2 FNYEAQ. V lost 7 bases to trimming and J lost 2 bases, with 18 bases between them. The CDR3 runs 16 residues. For the CDR3, the DNA is TGTGCCAGCACCCCTTCTCCGTCTAGCGCCTACAATGAGCAGTTCTTC. Residues: CASTPSPSSAYNEQFF.

This clonotype showed up just a few times. CDR3: CASRPTVNTGELFF. CDR3 bases: TGTGCCAGCAGGCCTACAGTGAACACCGGGGAGCTGTTTTTT. The gene calls are TRBV6-2 or TRBV6-3 and TRBJ2-2; D is uncertain. Trimming removed 6 bases from V and 1 base from J, with 9 bases in between. From germline, CDR1 is MNHEY and CDR2 SVGEGT. The CDR3 is 14 residues long.